The rows below give T cell receptor beta chains drawn from one sample of a study of blood T cells in healthy people across ages. TCRdb independently ran MiXCR on the 5' RACE reads; one entry per CDR3 protein. The sample consists of around 900,000 distinct CDR3 sequences, roughly 26% of them appearing once. Sequencing was done on a sample of blood. These TCRs come from an elderly woman in good health. Each CDR3 is given with its conserved first and last residue. A D gene is named only where the DNA matches it firmly. Expanded clones get a size class; other rows say once, few or many, or leave the size out.

>TRBJ1-5|few|-|TRBV20-1
CSARVRGAPVEPQHF
TGCAGTGCTAGAGTCCGGGGCGCGCCTGTGGAGCCCCAGCATTTT
>TRBJ2-5|-|TRBD2|TRBV4-1
CASSQVNMGLALGETQYF
TGCGCCAGCAGCCAAGTTAATATGGGACTAGCATTGGGAGAGACCCAGTACTTC
>TRBJ2-7|-|TRBD2|TRBV6-5
CASSYGAGGSYEQYF
TGTGCCAGCAGTTACGGAGCGGGAGGATCCTACGAGCAGTACTTC
>TRBJ2-3|few|TRBD1|TRBV18
CASSPMTGGDTQYF
TGTGCCAGCTCACCGATGACAGGGGGGGATACGCAGTATTTT
>TRBJ2-7|-|TRBD1|TRBV20-1
CSASGQGAFNEQYF
TGCAGTGCTTCTGGACAGGGGGCTTTCAACGAGCAGTACTTC
>TRBJ1-6|many|-|TRBV10-3
CAINRDQNSPLHF
TGTGCCATCAACAGGGATCAAAATTCACCCCTCCACTTT
>TRBJ2-2|few|-|TRBV9
CASSRTGTGELFF
TGTGCCAGCTCCCGGACTGGGACCGGGGAGCTGTTTTTT
>TRBJ2-5|many|TRBD2|TRBV4-3
CASSQDVRTSLQETQYF
TGCGCCAGCAGCCAAGACGTTAGGACTAGCCTCCAAGAGACCCAGTACTTC
>TRBJ1-1|-|-|TRBV6-6
CASSYPQGNTEAFF
TGTGCCAGCAGTTACCCTCAGGGGAACACTGAAGCTTTCTTT
>TRBJ2-1|few|TRBD1|TRBV19
CASSMGQGAPYEQFF
TGTGCCAGTAGTATGGGACAGGGGGCCCCCTATGAGCAGTTCTTC
>TRBJ1-6|-|TRBD1|TRBV6-6
CASRETGRSYNSPLHF
TGTGCCAGCAGGGAGACAGGGCGGTCCTATAATTCACCCCTCCACTTT
>TRBJ2-3|-|TRBD2|TRBV30
CAWSGTRTSGGADTQYF
TGTGCCTGGAGCGGTACCCGGACTAGCGGGGGGGCAGATACGCAGTATTTT
>TRBJ2-3|many|TRBD1|TRBV7-9
CASSYGTGASTDTQYF
TGTGCCAGCAGCTACGGGACAGGCGCTAGCACAGATACGCAGTATTTT
>TRBJ2-5|many|TRBD2|TRBV11-2
CASSLGDPRGEQYF
TGTGCCAGCAGCTTAGGAGACCCCCGGGGGGAGCAGTACTTC
>TRBJ2-1|few|-|TRBV30
CALSDVAKYYNEQFF
TGTGCCTTATCGGATGTTGCGAAGTACTACAATGAGCAGTTCTTC
>TRBJ2-1|many|TRBD2|TRBV12-3/TRBV12-4
CASTPPGLAVNNEQFF
TGTGCCAGCACCCCGCCGGGACTAGCGGTTAACAATGAGCAGTTCTTC
>TRBJ2-5|many|TRBD1|TRBV11-2
CASSLDGQGGETQYF
TGTGCCAGCAGCTTAGATGGACAGGGCGGAGAGACCCAGTACTTC
>TRBJ1-2|-|-|TRBV10-2
CASSDGREGYGYTF
TGCGCCAGCAGTGACGGCAGGGAAGGCTATGGCTACACCTTC
>TRBJ2-7|-|-|TRBV4-3
CASSQVTASGANEQYF
TGCGCCAGCAGCCAAGTGACCGCGAGTGGGGCCAATGAGCAGTACTTC
>TRBJ1-5|few|-|TRBV6-2/TRBV6-3
CASSYSRDGVSSNQPQHF
TGTGCCAGCAGTTACTCCCGCGACGGGGTTTCGAGCAATCAGCCCCAGCATTTT
>TRBJ2-2|-|-|TRBV3-1
CASSQGASNTGELFF
TGTGCCAGCAGCCAAGGGGCCTCGAACACCGGGGAGCTGTTTTTT
>TRBJ2-7|many|TRBD1|TRBV16
CASSPPQGPYEQYF
TGTGCCAGCAGCCCCCCACAGGGGCCCTACGAGCAGTACTTC
>TRBJ2-1|many|TRBD1|TRBV5-1
CASRQGQLVEQFF
TGCGCCAGCAGACAGGGACAGCTCGTGGAGCAGTTCTTC
>TRBJ2-2|-|-|TRBV6-5
CASSYSAGVSTGELFF
TGTGCCAGCAGTTACTCGGCAGGGGTTAGCACCGGGGAGCTGTTTTTT
>TRBJ2-1|-|-|TRBV12-3/TRBV12-4
CASSVVPGSSQAREQFF
TGTGCCAGCAGCGTGGTACCAGGGAGCTCGCAAGCGAGAGAGCAGTTCTTC
>TRBJ1-2|many|-|TRBV7-2
CASSLEQPLSGYTF
TGTGCCAGCAGCTTAGAACAGCCCCTTAGTGGCTACACCTTC